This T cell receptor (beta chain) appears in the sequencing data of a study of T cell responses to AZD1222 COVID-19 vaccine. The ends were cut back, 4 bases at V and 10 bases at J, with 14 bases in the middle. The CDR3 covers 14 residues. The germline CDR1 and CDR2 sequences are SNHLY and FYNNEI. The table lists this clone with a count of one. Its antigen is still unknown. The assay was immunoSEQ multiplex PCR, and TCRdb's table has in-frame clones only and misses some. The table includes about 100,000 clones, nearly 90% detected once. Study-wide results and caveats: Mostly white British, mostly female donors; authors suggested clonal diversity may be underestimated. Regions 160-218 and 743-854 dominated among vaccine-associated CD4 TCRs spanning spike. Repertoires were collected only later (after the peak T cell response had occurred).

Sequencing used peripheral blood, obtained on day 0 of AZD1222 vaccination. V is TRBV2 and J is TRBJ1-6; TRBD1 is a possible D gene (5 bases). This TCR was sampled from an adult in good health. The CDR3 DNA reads TGTGCCAGCAGTGCCCAGGGAAATCGATCACCCCTCCACTTT. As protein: CASSAQGNRSPLHF.